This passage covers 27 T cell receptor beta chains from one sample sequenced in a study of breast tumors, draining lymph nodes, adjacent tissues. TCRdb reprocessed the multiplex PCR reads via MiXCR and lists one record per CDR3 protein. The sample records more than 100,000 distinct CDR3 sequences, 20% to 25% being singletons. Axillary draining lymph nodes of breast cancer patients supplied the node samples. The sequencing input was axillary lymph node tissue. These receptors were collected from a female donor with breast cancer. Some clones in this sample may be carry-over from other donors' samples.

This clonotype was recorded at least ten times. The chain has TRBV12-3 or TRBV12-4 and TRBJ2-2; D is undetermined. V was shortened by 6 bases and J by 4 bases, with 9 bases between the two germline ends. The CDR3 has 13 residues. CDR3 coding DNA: TGTGCCAGCAGACCGGACGGCACCGGGGAGCTGTTTTTT. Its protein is CASRPDGTGELFF.

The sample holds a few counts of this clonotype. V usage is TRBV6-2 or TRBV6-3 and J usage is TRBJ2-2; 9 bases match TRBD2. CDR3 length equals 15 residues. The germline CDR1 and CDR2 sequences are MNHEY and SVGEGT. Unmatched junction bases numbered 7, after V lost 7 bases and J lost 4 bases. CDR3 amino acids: CASKTSGRGTGELFF. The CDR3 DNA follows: TGTGCCAGCAAGACTAGCGGTCGTGGCACCGGGGAGCTGTTTTTT.

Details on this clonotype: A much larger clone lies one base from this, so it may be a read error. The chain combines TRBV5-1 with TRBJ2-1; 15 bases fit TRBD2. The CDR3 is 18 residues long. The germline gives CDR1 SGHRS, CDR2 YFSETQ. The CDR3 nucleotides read TGCGCCAGCCGCTTCGGACTAGCGGGAGGGGCCGGGGGCAATGAGCAGTTCTTC. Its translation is CASRFGLAGGAGGNEQFF. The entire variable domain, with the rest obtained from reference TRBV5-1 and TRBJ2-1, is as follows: KAGVTQTPRYLIKTRGQQVTLSCSPISGHRSVSWYQQTPGQGLQFLFEYFSETQRNKGNFPGRFSGRQFSNSRSEMNVSTLELGDSALYLCASRFGLAGGAGGNEQFFGPGTRLTVL.

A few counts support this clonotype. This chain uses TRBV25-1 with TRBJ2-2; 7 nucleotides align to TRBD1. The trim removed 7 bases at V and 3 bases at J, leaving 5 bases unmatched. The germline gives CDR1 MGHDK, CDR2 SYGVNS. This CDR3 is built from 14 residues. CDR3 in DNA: TGTGCCAGCAAAGGGGGCTTTGACACCGGGGAGCTGTTTTTT. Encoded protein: CASKGGFDTGELFF.

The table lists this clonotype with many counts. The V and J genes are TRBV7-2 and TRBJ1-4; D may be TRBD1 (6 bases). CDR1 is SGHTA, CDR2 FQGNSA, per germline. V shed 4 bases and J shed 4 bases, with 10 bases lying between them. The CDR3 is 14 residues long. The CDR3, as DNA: TGTGCCAGCAGCTCGGGACAACATAATGAAAAACTGTTTTTT. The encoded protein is CASSSGQHNEKLFF.

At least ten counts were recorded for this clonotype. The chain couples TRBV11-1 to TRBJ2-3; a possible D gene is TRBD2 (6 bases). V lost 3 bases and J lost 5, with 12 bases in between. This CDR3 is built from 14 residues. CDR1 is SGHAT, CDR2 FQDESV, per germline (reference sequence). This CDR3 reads CASSLGGPGDTQYF. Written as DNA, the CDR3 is TGTGCCAGCAGCTTGGGAGGTCCGGGAGATACGCAGTATTTT.

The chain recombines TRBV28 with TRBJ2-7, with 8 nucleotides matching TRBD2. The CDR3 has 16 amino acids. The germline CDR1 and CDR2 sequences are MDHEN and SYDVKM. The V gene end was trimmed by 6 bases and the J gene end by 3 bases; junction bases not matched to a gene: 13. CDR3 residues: CASRNAGGMGHYEQYF. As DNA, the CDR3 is TGTGCCAGCAGGAACGCGGGAGGAATGGGACACTACGAGCAGTACTTC.

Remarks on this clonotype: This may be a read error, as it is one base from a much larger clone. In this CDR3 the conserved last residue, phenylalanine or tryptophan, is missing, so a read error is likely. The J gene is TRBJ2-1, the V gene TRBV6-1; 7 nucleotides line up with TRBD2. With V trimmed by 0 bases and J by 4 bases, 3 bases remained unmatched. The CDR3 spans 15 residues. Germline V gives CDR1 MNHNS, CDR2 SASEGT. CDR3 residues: CASSEALAVYNEQFC. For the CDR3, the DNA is TGTGCCAGCAGTGAAGCCCTAGCGGTATACAATGAGCAGTTCTGC.

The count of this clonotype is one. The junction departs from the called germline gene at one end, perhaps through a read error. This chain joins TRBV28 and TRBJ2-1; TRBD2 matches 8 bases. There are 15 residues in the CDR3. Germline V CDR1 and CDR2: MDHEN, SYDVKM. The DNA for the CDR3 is TGTGCCAGCACTTCCAGCGGGGGCTCCTACAATGGGCAGTTCTTC. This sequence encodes CASTSSGGSYNGQFF. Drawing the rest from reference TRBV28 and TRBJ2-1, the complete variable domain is DVKVTQSSRYLVKRTGEKVFLECVQDMDHENMFWYRQDPGLGLRLIYFSYDVKMKEKGDIPEGYSVSREKKERFSLILESASTNQTSMYLCASTSSGGSYNGQFFGPGTRLTVL.

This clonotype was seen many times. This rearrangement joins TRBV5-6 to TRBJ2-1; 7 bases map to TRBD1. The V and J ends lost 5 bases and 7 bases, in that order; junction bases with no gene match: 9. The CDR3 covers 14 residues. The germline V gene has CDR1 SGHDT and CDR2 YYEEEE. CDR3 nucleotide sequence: TGTGCCAGCAGAGAAGCAGGGGGACGGAATGAGCAGTTCTTC. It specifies CASREAGGRNEQFF.

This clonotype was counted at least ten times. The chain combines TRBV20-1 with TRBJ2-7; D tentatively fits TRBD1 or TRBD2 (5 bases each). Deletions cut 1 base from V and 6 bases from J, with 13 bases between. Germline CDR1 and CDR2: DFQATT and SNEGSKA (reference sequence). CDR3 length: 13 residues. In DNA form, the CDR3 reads TGCAGTGCTAGAGCAGGGACCGGAGGCGAGCAGTACTTC. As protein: CSARAGTGGEQYF.

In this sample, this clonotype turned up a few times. CDR3: CASSYYRGTIQPQHF. The DNA for the CDR3 is TGTGCCAGCAGTTACTACAGGGGTACGATTCAGCCCCAGCATTTT. The chain employs TRBV6-2 or TRBV6-3 and TRBJ1-5; 7 nucleotides agree with TRBD1. Trimming removed 1 base from V and 6 bases from J; junction bases left unmatched: 6. This CDR3 has 15 amino acids. Germline V gene lookup returns CDR1 MNHEY and CDR2 SVGEGT.

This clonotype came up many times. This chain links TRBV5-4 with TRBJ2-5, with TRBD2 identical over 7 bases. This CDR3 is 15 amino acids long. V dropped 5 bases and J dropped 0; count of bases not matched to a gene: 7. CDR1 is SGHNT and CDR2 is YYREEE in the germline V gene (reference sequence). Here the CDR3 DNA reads TGTGCCAGCAGTCTCCCACTAGCGAACCAAGAGACCCAGTACTTC. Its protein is CASSLPLANQETQYF. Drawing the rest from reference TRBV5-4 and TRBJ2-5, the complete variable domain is ETGVTQSPTHLIKTRGQQVTLRCSSQSGHNTVSWYQQALGQGPQFIFQYYREEENGRGNFPPRFSGLQFPNYSSELNVNALELDDSALYLCASSLPLANQETQYFGPGTRLLVL.

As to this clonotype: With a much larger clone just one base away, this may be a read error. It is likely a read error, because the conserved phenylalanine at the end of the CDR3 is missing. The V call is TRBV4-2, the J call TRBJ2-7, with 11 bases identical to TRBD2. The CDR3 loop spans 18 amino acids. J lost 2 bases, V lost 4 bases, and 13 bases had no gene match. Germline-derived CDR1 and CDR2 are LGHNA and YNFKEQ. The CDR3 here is CASSLGTSGSTTAYEQYL. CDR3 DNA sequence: TGTGCCAGCAGCCTAGGGACTAGCGGAAGCACTACGGCCTACGAGCAGTACCTC.

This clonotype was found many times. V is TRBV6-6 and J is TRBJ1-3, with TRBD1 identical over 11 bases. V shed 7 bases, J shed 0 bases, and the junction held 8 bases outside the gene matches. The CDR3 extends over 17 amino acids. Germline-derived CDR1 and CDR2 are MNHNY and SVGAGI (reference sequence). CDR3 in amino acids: CASIAGTGGHSGNTIYF. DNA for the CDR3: TGTGCCAGCATTGCAGGGACAGGGGGTCACTCTGGAAACACCATATATTTT.

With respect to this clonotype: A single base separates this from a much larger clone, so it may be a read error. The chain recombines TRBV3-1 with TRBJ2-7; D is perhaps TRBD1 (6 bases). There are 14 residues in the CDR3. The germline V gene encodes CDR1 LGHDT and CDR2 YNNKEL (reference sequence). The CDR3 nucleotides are TGTGCCAGCAGCTTAACAGGGAGCTCCTGCGAGCAGTACTTC. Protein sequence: CASSLTGSSCEQYF.

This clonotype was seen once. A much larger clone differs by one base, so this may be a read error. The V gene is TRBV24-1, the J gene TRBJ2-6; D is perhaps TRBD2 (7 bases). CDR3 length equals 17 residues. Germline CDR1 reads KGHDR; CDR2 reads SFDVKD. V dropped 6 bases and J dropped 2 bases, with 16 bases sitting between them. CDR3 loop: CATSPDGGQTGANVLTF. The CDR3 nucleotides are TGTGCCACCAGTCCGGACGGGGGGCAAACTGGGGCCAACGTCCTGACTTTC.

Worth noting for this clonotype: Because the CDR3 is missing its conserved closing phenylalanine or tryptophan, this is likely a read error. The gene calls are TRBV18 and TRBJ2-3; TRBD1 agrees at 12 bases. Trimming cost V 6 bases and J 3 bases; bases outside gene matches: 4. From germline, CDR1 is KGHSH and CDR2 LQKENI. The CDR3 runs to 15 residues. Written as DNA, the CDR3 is TGTGCCAGCTCCCCGGGACAGGGGGCAACAGATACGCAGTATCTT. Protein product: CASSPGQGATDTQYL.

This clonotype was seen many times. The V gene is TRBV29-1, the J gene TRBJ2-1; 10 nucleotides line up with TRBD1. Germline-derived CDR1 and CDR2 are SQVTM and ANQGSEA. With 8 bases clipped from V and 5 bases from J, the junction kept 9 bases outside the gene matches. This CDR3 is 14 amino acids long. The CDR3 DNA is TGCAGCTCCGCTACCGGGACAGGGGACAATGAGCAGTTCTTC. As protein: CSSATGTGDNEQFF.

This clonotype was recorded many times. The CDR3 DNA follows: TGTGCCAGCCAGGCAAGGTTTCTCAATGAGCAGTTCTTC. Residues: CASQARFLNEQFF. The chain uses TRBV6-5 and TRBJ2-1; D is uncertain. Trimming took 8 bases from V and 6 from J, leaving 14 bases between them. CDR1 is MNHEY and CDR2 is SVGAGI in the germline V gene. The CDR3 is 13 residues long.

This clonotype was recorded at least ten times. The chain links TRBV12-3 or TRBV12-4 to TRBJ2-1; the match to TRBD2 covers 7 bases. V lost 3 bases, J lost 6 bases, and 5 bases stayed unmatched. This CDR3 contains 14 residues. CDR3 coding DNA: TGTGCCAGCAGTTTTACCGGGAGGCTCAATGAGCAGTTCTTC. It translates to CASSFTGRLNEQFF.

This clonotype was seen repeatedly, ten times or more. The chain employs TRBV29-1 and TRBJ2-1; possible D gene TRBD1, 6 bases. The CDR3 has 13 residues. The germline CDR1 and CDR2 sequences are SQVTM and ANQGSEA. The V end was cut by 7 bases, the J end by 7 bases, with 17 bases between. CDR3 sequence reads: CSAGQLQRNEQFF. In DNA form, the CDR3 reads TGCAGCGCCGGACAGCTACAGAGGAATGAGCAGTTCTTC.

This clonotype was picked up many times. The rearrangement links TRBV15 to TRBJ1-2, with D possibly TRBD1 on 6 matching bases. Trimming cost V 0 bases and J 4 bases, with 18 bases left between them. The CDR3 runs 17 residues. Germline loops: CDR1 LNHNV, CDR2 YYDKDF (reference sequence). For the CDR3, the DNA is TGTGCCACCAGCAGAGATACCTCGACAGGATTATTCTATGGCTACACCTTC. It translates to CATSRDTSTGLFYGYTF.

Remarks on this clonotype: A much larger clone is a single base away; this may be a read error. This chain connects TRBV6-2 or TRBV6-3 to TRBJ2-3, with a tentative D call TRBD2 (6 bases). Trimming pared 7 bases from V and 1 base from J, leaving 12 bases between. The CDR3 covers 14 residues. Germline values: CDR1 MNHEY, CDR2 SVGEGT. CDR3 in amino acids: CASNAAGCTDTQYF. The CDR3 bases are TGTGCCAGCAACGCGGCGGGGTGCACAGATACGCAGTATTTT.

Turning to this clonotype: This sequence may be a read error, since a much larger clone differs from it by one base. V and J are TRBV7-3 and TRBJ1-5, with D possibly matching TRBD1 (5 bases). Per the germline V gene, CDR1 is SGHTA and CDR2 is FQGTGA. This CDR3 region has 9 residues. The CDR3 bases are TGTGCCAGCAGCTCAGGGAGGATTTTT. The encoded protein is CASSSGRIF.

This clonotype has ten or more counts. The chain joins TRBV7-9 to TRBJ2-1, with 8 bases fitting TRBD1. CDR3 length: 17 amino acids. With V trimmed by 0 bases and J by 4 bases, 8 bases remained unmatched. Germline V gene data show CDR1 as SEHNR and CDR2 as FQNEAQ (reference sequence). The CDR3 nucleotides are TGTGCCAGCAGCTTAGCCATCTCAGGGGGCTATTACAATGAGCAGTTCTTC. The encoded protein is CASSLAISGGYYNEQFF.

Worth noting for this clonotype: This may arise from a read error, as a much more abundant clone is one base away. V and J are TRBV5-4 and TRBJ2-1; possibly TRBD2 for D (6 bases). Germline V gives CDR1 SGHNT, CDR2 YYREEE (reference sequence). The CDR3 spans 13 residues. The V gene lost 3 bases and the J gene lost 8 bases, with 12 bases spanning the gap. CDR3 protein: CASSSGRGDEQFF. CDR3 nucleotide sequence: TGTGCCAGCAGCTCGGGACGCGGGGATGAGCAGTTCTTC.